A single sample is the source of the 5 T cell receptor beta chains below, sequenced in a study of T-cell reconstitution after alpha-beta-depleted transplantation in children. Preparation of the TCRbeta library was carried out with unique molecular identifiers. TCRdb re-derived calls from the PCR reads in MiXCR, one entry per CDR3 protein. The sample shows about 500,000 distinct CDR3 sequences, approximately 32% of them seen only once. The material sequenced was PBMCs from the stem cell graft donor, taken from the stem cell graft. All receptors come from a human donor who donated a stem cell graft to a child with aplastic anemia.

This clonotype was recorded at least ten times. The V gene is TRBV21-1, the J gene TRBJ2-7. TRBV21-1 is a pseudogene locus. CDR3 length: 11 residues. CDR3 coding DNA: TGTGCCAGCAGCGCCCAGTACGAGCAGTACTTC. It yields the protein CASSAQYEQYF.

This chain connects TRBV7-9 to TRBJ1-1; D gene ambiguous. The CDR3 runs 14 residues. V was clipped by 5 bases and J by 1 base, with 11 bases between them. Looked up from germline, CDR1 is SEHNR and CDR2 is FQNEAQ (reference sequence). The CDR3 sequence: CASSPALPNTEAFF. The CDR3 DNA reads TGTGCCAGCAGCCCAGCTCTCCCGAACACTGAAGCTTTCTTT.

DNA of the CDR3: TGTGCCAGCAGTTTAGCGGGGGCCTCAGATACGCAGTATTTT. This codes for CASSLAGASDTQYF. The rearrangement uses TRBV12-3 or TRBV12-4 and TRBJ2-3; possible D gene TRBD1, 6 bases. V lost 0 bases and J lost 4, with 8 bases in between. This CDR3 contains 14 residues.

The chain is built from TRBV13 and TRBJ1-3; unclear D gene. The ends were cut back, 5 bases at V and 0 bases at J, with 8 bases in the middle. The CDR3 has 14 amino acids. CDR1 and CDR2 from the germline V gene are PRHDT and FYEKMQ (reference sequence). Here the CDR3 reads CASSAQSSGNTIYF. In DNA, the CDR3 is TGTGCCAGCAGCGCCCAGTCCTCTGGAAACACCATATATTTT.

The chain couples TRBV6-2 or TRBV6-3 to TRBJ2-7, with TRBD2 matching 16 bases. Germline V gives CDR1 MNHEY, CDR2 SVGEGT. V was pared by 5 bases and J by 3 bases, with 10 bases of the junction left unmatched. The CDR3 runs to 18 residues. The CDR3 spells CASSPPGLAGGSVYEQYV. The DNA of the CDR3 is TGTGCCAGCAGTCCGCCGGGACTAGCGGGAGGGTCGGTCTACGAGCAGTACGTC.